This entry describes one T cell receptor (beta chain). It has no known antigen specificity. Base qualities are not at hand, and no much larger clone is one base apart. This entry comes from a study of identifying expanded T cells in peripheral blood (dated by TCRdb to about 2019). In terms of the full investigation: Technical replicates were generated by sequencing separate aliquots of the same genomic DNA pool, with four replicates compared pairwise.

During the collection period, no immune events, such as infections, were documented for the healthy donors. Healthy-donor blood repertoires served as a training cohort to calibrate time-dependent variance in a beta-binomial model of T-cell clone differential abundance. The training cohort comprised roughly ten healthy donors, 3 female and 7 male. The donors were between roughly 29 and 65 years old, with an average age of approximately 46 years. Whole blood was collected from each healthy donor at three time points spaced 2 to 3 weeks apart and obtained from a commercial supplier. Genomic DNA was extracted from unsorted whole blood for immunosequencing. The immunoSEQ Assay, which relies on bias-controlled multiplex PCR amplification of genomic DNA, was used to profile TCRbeta CDR3 regions. In the authors' own workflow: To quantify the absolute abundance of each unique TCRbeta CDR3 region, the sequences were collapsed and filtered. Differential abundance was assessed using a binomial (Fisher-equivalent) model and a beta-binomial model in which time-dependent variance fitted from healthy donors was added. Clones with fewer than 5 combined templates were removed, and differential abundance was called for clones with a Benjamini-Hochberg FDR below 0.01. The form v = (b*log(k)+a)^2 was used to model beta-binomial variance as a function of total template count across the two samples. TCRdb took this table from immuneACCESS and kept in-frame rearrangements with V and J called. Such tables lack part of the clones; where checked against another copy, unresolved V genes explain under half of the gap, and the rest is unexplained. The D gene and trimming were derived from the DNA, and the V and J assignments and clone size from that table. For this sample there are around 68,000 clones; more than 70% appear just once. The ten biggest clones cover about 4.5% of the sample.

The study at large found these results: The authors expected biological variance in healthy repertoires might increase further over much longer intervals such as months to years. The beta-binomial model significantly reduced the number of clones called differentially abundant and the false-positive rate across all healthy-donor time intervals. Variance in clone template counts between roughly two-week samples significantly increased with total template count across all healthy donors. The binomial model flagged approximately 1.2 differentially abundant clones between technical replicates, compared with roughly 17 over about 2 weeks and 19 over about four weeks.

Deletion took 0 bases off V and 0 bases off J, with a span of 9 bases between the germline ends. The germline V gene yields ENHRY for CDR1 and SYGVKD for CDR2. The CDR3 covers 16 residues, taking in both the cysteine and the phenylalanine. Only the CDR3 DNA stays, 48 bases, in frame from base 1. This TCR came from a person between 18 and 75 years old in good health. The specimen was blood. The sequence is built from TRBV10-3 and TRBJ2-1, with the D gene call left open. The CDR3 region: CAISESTGVSYNEQFF. The DNA is TGTGCCATCAGTGAGTCGACGGGCGTCTCCTACAATGAGCAGTTCTTC.